This T cell receptor beta chain was recorded in a study of identical twins (dated by TCRdb to 2016 to 2017). About the investigation overall: The study deep-sequenced TCR alpha and beta repertoires from monozygotic twins, unrelated adults of various ages and cord blood to test whether fetal clonotypes persist. Replicate twin experiments were performed at different times using different library preparation protocols to rule out contamination. What the study reported, not specific to this receptor: Invariant T cells such as MAIT and iNKT could partly confound zero-insertion analyses, although diverse VJ usage argued against such confounding for most clonotypes. Compared with coincidental sharing between unrelated individuals, out-of-frame TCR alpha sequences shared between twins showed an excess of sequences with low generation probability. Abundant cord blood beta clonotypes had fewer insertions, young adult naive repertoires showed a similar but weaker trend, and memory repertoires showed no such trend. The excess sharing between twins in beta out-of-frame sequences was weaker because fewer shared sequences reduced the signal-to-noise ratio. Conclusions relied on cross-sectional statistical analysis, since the same donors could not be followed over many years. In monozygotic twins, recombination models systematically underestimated out-of-frame TCR alpha sharing, but the models matched the sharing seen between unrelated individuals.

The CDR3 runs 11 residues from the cysteine to the phenylalanine. Of all the DNA, just the CDR3 is kept, 33 bases in frame from base 1. V was cut back by 8 bases and J by 9 bases, leaving a gap of 11 bases between them. CDR1 and CDR2 (MNHEY, SMNVEV) derive from the germline V gene (reference sequence). The sample holds many counts of this clonotype. What antigen it recognizes has not been identified. No base quality values were provided; no much bigger clone lies one nucleotide off. The protocol used for the library was 5' RACE. TCRdb shows the sequencer as Illumina HiSeq 2000. A universal primer binding site was added through template switching, and the final cDNA carried a unique molecular identifier so that TCR cDNA molecules could be counted accurately. First-strand cDNA for TCR alpha and beta chains was synthesized from specific primers in the conserved constant-segment region. To control for contamination, each cDNA library was double barcoded with a SMART-Mk sample barcode plus Illumina barcodes. TruSeq adapter sequences, together with Illumina sample barcodes, were added in two successive PCR steps. TCR alpha and beta cDNA libraries were sequenced on the Illumina HiSeq platform with custom primers. Processing in the source paper ran as follows. Raw reads were processed with MiGEC to extract unique molecular identifiers, and MiXCR was used to determine CDR3 positions. For each individual, recombination models were inferred using an EM algorithm with the repgenHMM and IGoR tools. Shared clonotype analysis was performed with the tcR package in R, normalizing sharing by the product of cloneset sizes. To study raw recombination without the effects of thymic and clonal selection, out-of-frame nonproductive sequences were analyzed. In-frame beta chains were kept once TCRdb had trimmed the public reads at Q25 with fastp and called clones with MiXCR. Identical CDR3 protein sequences are pooled into one entry, listed with their most common genes and DNA. The V and J calls reflect TCRdb's pipeline rather than the authors' work. The sample records hundreds of thousands of distinct CDR3 sequences, 5.5% to 7.5% of which are singletons. The top ten clones comprise around 1.7% of the sample.

Every donor was a healthy Caucasian. The study also sequenced three unrelated non-twin adults: a male aged 18 to 30, a male aged 50 to 59 and a female aged 50 to 59. Miltenyi CD45RO+ enrichment and human naive T-cell isolation kits were used to isolate memory (CD45RO+) and naive T cells from PBMC. The rearranged segments are TRBV27 and TRBJ1-5, with TRBD1 tentatively as D gene (5 bases match). The TCR was taken from a man between 18 and 29 years old in good health. Sequencing was performed on naive T cells sorted from blood. Explained via the paper, the cell subset or site label denotes: cells isolated with a human naive T-cell isolation kit. The nucleotides read TGTGCCAGCCGGGGCCCGTGGCCCCAGCATTTT. Protein translation: CASRGPWPQHF.